The present T cell receptor (beta chain) was sequenced within a study of OX40 agonist ivuxolimab in advanced cancers. Study-wide results and limits: CD4+ and CD8+ T cells in blood underwent clonal expansion by week 6 at 0.1 to 3.0 mg/kg.

The method was immunoSEQ multiplex PCR; TCRdb's version includes in-frame clones alone and lacks a portion of them. The sample has about 64,000 clones, roughly 80% seen once; the top ten hold roughly 2.3%. As for this clone: Its antigen is currently unknown. One end of the junction is discordant with germline, which a read error may explain.

The CDR3 totals 14 residues. The germline V gene has CDR1 MNHEY and CDR2 SMNVEV (reference sequence). The source material was CD4+ or CD8+ T cells sorted from blood, sampled in a trial of the OX40 agonist ivuxolimab. The TCR comes from an adult with an advanced solid tumor such as melanoma, head and neck, liver or kidney cancer. The chain employs TRBV27 and TRBJ1-5, with a weak D call TRBD1 (5 bases). DNA of the CDR3: TGTGCCAGCAGGGCCAGGGTAAGCAGTCAGCCCCAGCATTTT. Protein sequence: CASRARVSSQPQHF.